This TCR beta chain was sequenced during a study of blood T cell repertoires in COVID-19. Study-level information: Sites across the United States, Italy and Spain contributed samples from acute and convalescent COVID-19. Sample material is recorded as cDNA or gDNA derived from T cells, B-cell-depleted T cells, or PBMCs.

Under the authors' procedure: Cell counts per sample came from amplifying reference gene primers. TCRdb keeps only in-frame clones here, not all; method: immunoSEQ multiplex PCR. The DNA gave D and trimming, while V, J and clone size come from that table. Here the sample spans about 41,000 clones, around 89% being singletons. Germline values: CDR1 MNHNY, CDR2 SVGAGI (reference sequence). This CDR3 comprises 14 residues. V dropped 7 bases and J dropped 1 base, with 13 bases sitting between them. Sequenced: peripheral blood. The TCR sequence derives from a human donor in a cohort sampled during active COVID-19. The gene calls are TRBV6-6 and TRBJ1-1; D gene unclear. The CDR3, as DNA: TGTGCCAGCACCCTGTCAACGGGGAACACTGAAGCTTTCTTT. Residues: CASTLSTGNTEAFF.